A single sample is the source of the 31 T cell receptor beta chains below, sequenced in a study of blood T cell repertoires in COVID-19. The method was immunoSEQ multiplex PCR; TCRdb's version includes in-frame clones alone and lacks a portion of them. Among 300,000 to 400,000 clones listed, 80% to 90% were seen once. Sequenced input: PBMCs or T cells enriched from blood (not recorded which). These receptors originate from a woman in her thirties or forties with acute COVID-19.

This sequence joins TRBV7-2 and TRBJ2-7; weak D call: TRBD2 (6 bases). Germline V gives CDR1 SGHTA, CDR2 FQGNSA. Trimming shortened V by 1 base and J by 6 bases, and 13 bases separated the two germline ends. The CDR3 length is 14 residues. DNA for the CDR3: TGTGCCAGCAGCTTAGGGGGCGGGATCCTCGAGCAGTACTTC. It codes for CASSLGGGILEQYF.

CDR3: CASSLFGRDSGQFF. In nucleotides, the CDR3 is TGCGCCAGCAGCTTGTTCGGGAGGGACTCCGGGCAGTTCTTC. This chain uses TRBV5-1 with TRBJ2-1, with 8 bases matching TRBD2. After removal of 1 base from V and 12 bases from J, the junction contained 9 bases not matched to a gene. Germline values: CDR1 SGHRS, CDR2 YFSETQ. The CDR3 loop spans 14 amino acids.

V and J are TRBV24-1 and TRBJ2-1; 9 nucleotides match TRBD1. The V and J ends lost 3 bases and 2 bases, in that order; junction bases with no gene match: 10. The CDR3 extends over 18 amino acids. Germline V gene data show CDR1 as KGHDR and CDR2 as SFDVKD. CDR3 residues: CATSDPVGDRVAYNEQFF. DNA of the CDR3: TGTGCCACCAGTGATCCAGTGGGGGACAGGGTGGCCTACAATGAGCAGTTCTTC.

This clone was picked up one time. This chain links TRBV7-2 with TRBJ2-5, with 12 bases fitting TRBD2. This CDR3 is built from 17 residues. CDR1 and CDR2 from the germline V gene are SGHTA and FQGNSA. Germline trimming cut 4 bases from V and 6 bases from J; bases unmatched to any gene: 12. CDR3 bases: TGTGCCAGCAGCTCCACCTTACTAGCGGGAGGTGTGCAGACCCAGTACTTC. As protein: CASSSTLLAGGVQTQYF.

This chain links TRBV4-1 with TRBJ1-1, with a weak D call TRBD1 (6 bases). CDR3 length: 13 amino acids. Germline loops: CDR1 MGHRA, CDR2 YSYEKL. Trimming removed 5 bases at V and 3 bases at J, with 10 bases between. In DNA, the CDR3 is TGCGCCAGCAGCTTCCACAGGGACACTGAAGCTTTCTTT. This encodes CASSFHRDTEAFF.

Details on this clone: An end of the junction differs from the germline gene, which may be a read error. This chain links TRBV4-1 with TRBJ1-1, with D perhaps matching TRBD1 (6 bases). In germline, CDR1 is MGHRA, CDR2 YSYEKL. The CDR3 sequence is 12 residues long. The chain's CDR3 is CASSQDQGTIQF. The DNA of the CDR3 is TGCGCCAGCAGCCAAGATCAGGGGACCATCCAATTT.

The V and J genes are TRBV5-4 and TRBJ1-1, with D perhaps matching TRBD1 (6 bases). This CDR3 is 15 amino acids long. CDR1 and CDR2 (germline): SGHNT, YYREEE (reference sequence). Trimming pared 4 bases from V and 2 bases from J, leaving 15 bases between. The CDR3 here is CASSHNRDINTEAFF. The CDR3 bases are TGTGCCAGCAGCCATAACAGGGACATAAACACTGAAGCTTTCTTT.

The rearrangement joins TRBV7-6 to TRBJ2-7, with D possibly matching TRBD2 (6 bases). Trimming pared 5 bases from V and 5 bases from J, leaving 16 bases between. CDR1 is SGHVS and CDR2 is FNYEAQ in the germline V gene. The CDR3 is made up of 14 amino acids. DNA for the CDR3: TGTGCCAGCAGCCCGAGTCGGGGCGGGGACGAGCAGTACTTC. Its protein product is CASSPSRGGDEQYF. The variable domain in full, completed from reference TRBV7-6 and TRBJ2-7, reads GAGVSQSPRYKVTKRGQDVALRCDPISGHVSLYWYRQALGQGPEFLTYFNYEAQQDKSGLPNDRFSAERPEGSISTLTIQRTEQRDSAMYRCASSPSRGGDEQYFGPGTRLTVT.

The chain links TRBV18 to TRBJ1-1, with D unresolved. The germline V and J ends were trimmed by 2 bases and 1 base, with 11 bases remaining between them. CDR3 length: 15 amino acids. CDR1 is KGHSH, CDR2 LQKENI, per germline. CDR3 nucleotide sequence: TGTGCCAGCTCACCAAGTTTAGGGAGGAACACTGAAGCTTTCTTT. Amino acid sequence: CASSPSLGRNTEAFF.

The chain joins TRBV9 to TRBJ1-2; no reliable D call. Trimming took off 0 bases at V and 2 bases at J, with 8 bases between the two ends. Germline CDR1 is SGDLS and CDR2 is YYNGEE. The CDR3 has 14 amino acids. The CDR3, as DNA: TGTGCCAGCAGCGTAGGGGAGGGCAACTATGGCTACACCTTC. It codes for CASSVGEGNYGYTF.

The genes are TRBV9 and TRBJ1-3, with 10 bases that match TRBD1. This CDR3 region has 15 residues. V gave up 2 bases and J gave up 7 bases; unmatched junction bases: 6. CDR1 is SGDLS and CDR2 is YYNGEE in the germline V gene. The CDR3 bases are TGTGCCAGCAGCGTCGGGGGACAGGGGATGAACACCATATATTTT. Its protein is CASSVGGQGMNTIYF. Based on the CDR3 plus reference TRBV9 and TRBJ1-3, the full variable domain is DSGVTQTPKHLITATGQRVTLRCSPRSGDLSVYWYQQSLDQGLQFLIQYYNGEERAKGNILERFSAQQFPDLHSELNLSSLELGDSALYFCASSVGGQGMNTIYFGEGSWLTVV.

Note on this clone: Distinct nucleotide sequences in the sample also encode this CDR3. This chain uses TRBV7-2 with TRBJ2-5, with D possibly matching TRBD1 (6 bases). This CDR3 is built from 13 residues. Trimming pared 1 base from V and 5 bases from J, leaving 8 bases between. The V gene's germline CDR1 is SGHTA and CDR2 FQGNSA. The chain's CDR3 is CASSLGGRETQYF. CDR3 bases: TGTGCCAGCAGCTTAGGGGGGCGTGAGACCCAGTACTTC.

J is TRBJ1-1 and V is TRBV6-5, with D hard to call. Germline-derived CDR1 and CDR2 are MNHEY and SVGAGI. The germline V and J ends were trimmed by 10 bases and 0 bases, with 12 bases remaining between them. This CDR3 spans 13 amino acids. The CDR3 bases are TGTGCCAACAAAGGGAGTCTGAACACTGAAGCTTTCTTT. Translating it yields CANKGSLNTEAFF.

The V gene is TRBV11-1, the J gene TRBJ2-5; 9 bases align to TRBD1. CDR3 length: 15 amino acids. Germline CDR1 and CDR2: SGHAT and FQDESV (reference sequence). The trim removed 5 bases at V and 6 bases at J, leaving 10 bases unmatched. Here the CDR3 reads CASSQERGQGQTQYF. CDR3 sequence (DNA): TGTGCCAGCAGCCAAGAGCGGGGACAGGGACAGACCCAGTACTTC.

The rearrangement links TRBV2 to TRBJ2-4; 7 nucleotides line up with TRBD1. CDR1 SNHLY and CDR2 FYNNEI come from the germline V gene. CDR3 length equals 13 residues. After removal of 8 bases from V and 4 bases from J, the junction contained 5 bases not matched to a gene. The CDR3 DNA sequence: TGTGCCAGCGTGGGGACAGCAAAAAACATTCAGTACTTC. Residues: CASVGTAKNIQYF.

The chain carries TRBV4-2 and TRBJ2-6, with TRBD1 matching over 8 bases. Germline values: CDR1 LGHNA, CDR2 YNFKEQ. V was clipped by 3 bases and J by 3 bases; unmatched bases: 7. The length of the CDR3 is 17 residues. The CDR3 DNA reads TGTGCCAGCAGCCAGGCCGGACAGGGTTTTGGGGCCAACGTCCTGACTTTC. This encodes CASSQAGQGFGANVLTF.

This clone turned up a few times. V and J are TRBV4-2 and TRBJ1-2; D possibly corresponds to TRBD1 (6 bases). The V gene's germline CDR1 is LGHNA and CDR2 YNFKEQ. V was shortened by 0 bases and J by 7 bases, with 12 bases between the two germline ends. CDR3 length: 14 residues. The CDR3 bases are TGTGCCAGCAGCCAAGACGTACAGGGCCCTGGCTACACCTTC. This sequence encodes CASSQDVQGPGYTF.

The genes are TRBV4-3 and TRBJ2-1, with 12 bases fitting TRBD2. Germline V gene sequence: CDR1 LGHNA, CDR2 YSLEER. The J segment lost 11 bases and the V segment lost 0 bases, leaving 5 bases of the junction unmatched. The CDR3 has 15 residues. Written as DNA, the CDR3 is TGCGCCAGCAGCCAAGATCTCCTAGCGGGAGGGAAGCAGTTCTTC. This codes for CASSQDLLAGGKQFF.

The CDR3 loop is CSGGAGRTEAFF. The CDR3 region has the DNA TGCAGCGGGGGAGCAGGGAGGACTGAAGCTTTCTTT. This chain connects TRBV29-1 to TRBJ1-1, with a tentative D call TRBD1 (5 bases). Germline CDR1 SQVTM, CDR2 ANQGSEA. The CDR3 sequence is 12 residues long. V shed 7 bases and J shed 5 bases, with 14 bases lying between them.

The rearrangement links TRBV7-2 to TRBJ1-1; D may be TRBD1 (6 bases). The CDR3 consists of 14 residues. Germline V lookup: CDR1 SGHTA, CDR2 FQGNSA. Trimming pared 5 bases from V and 1 base from J, leaving 11 bases between. The CDR3 sequence: CASSTGHTNTEAFF. The DNA for the CDR3 is TGTGCCAGCAGCACGGGACACACGAACACTGAAGCTTTCTTT.

V usage is TRBV5-1 and J usage is TRBJ2-1; D perhaps matches TRBD2 (6 bases). Between the trimmed V and J ends, which lost 1 base and 7 bases, there was a span of 18 bases. CDR1 and CDR2 (germline): SGHRS, YFSETQ. This CDR3 contains 16 residues. The CDR3 DNA reads as TGCGCCAGCAGCTTGACGTCCCTAGCGATTGGGAATGAGCAGTTCTTC. This translates into CASSLTSLAIGNEQFF.

The chain recombines TRBV9 with TRBJ1-5; 7 bases agree with TRBD1. The CDR3 spans 15 residues. J lost 1 base, V lost 1 base, and 2 bases had no gene match. The germline CDR1 and CDR2 sequences are SGDLS and YYNGEE. Here the CDR3 reads CASSVTGVSNQPQHF. CDR3 DNA: TGTGCCAGCAGCGTAACAGGGGTAAGCAATCAGCCCCAGCATTTT.

This clone has a single count. V is TRBV19 and J is TRBJ1-5, with 7 bases identical to TRBD1. The CDR3 spans 16 residues. Germline V gene sequence: CDR1 LNHDA, CDR2 SQIVND (reference sequence). V trimming: 3 bases; J trimming: 4 bases; junction bases outside the gene matches: 9. CDR3 DNA: TGTGCCAGTAGTATTATGTTTTTGGGACAGAATCAGCCCCAGCATTTT. Its translation is CASSIMFLGQNQPQHF.

The chain carries TRBV2 and TRBJ1-6; a possible D gene is TRBD1 (6 bases). This CDR3 region has 18 residues. Germline CDR1 is SNHLY and CDR2 is FYNNEI. Trimming stripped 0 bases from V and 8 bases from J, with 20 bases between. The CDR3 is CASSEAEFSSQGYSPLHF. CDR3 DNA: TGTGCCAGCAGTGAAGCTGAGTTTTCGTCGCAGGGGTATTCACCCCTCCACTTT.

The chain combines TRBV9 with TRBJ2-1, with TRBD2 matching 8 bases. After removal of 4 bases from V and 6 bases from J, the junction contained 12 bases not matched to a gene. Germline assignment: CDR1 SGDLS and CDR2 YYNGEE. There are 16 residues in the CDR3. CDR3 protein: CASSPLAGPASNEQFF. CDR3 in DNA: TGTGCCAGCAGCCCCCTAGCGGGTCCTGCGTCCAATGAGCAGTTCTTC.

The chain links TRBV4-3 to TRBJ1-1, with a possible D match to TRBD1 (5 bases). V shed 1 base and J shed 5 bases, with 11 bases lying between them. This CDR3 has 14 residues. Germline CDR1 reads LGHNA; CDR2 reads YSLEER. DNA of the CDR3: TGCGCCAGCAGCCAAGTTCAGGGAGGGACTGAAGCTTTCTTT. Its protein product is CASSQVQGGTEAFF.

This chain connects TRBV4-3 to TRBJ2-7; D perhaps matches TRBD1 (6 bases). Germline assignment: CDR1 LGHNA and CDR2 YSLEER. The CDR3 is 15 amino acids. Trimming stripped 1 base from V and 7 bases from J, with 17 bases between. The CDR3 nucleotides read TGCGCCAGCAGCCAAGGGTGGGCAGGGGTTGATGAGCAGTACTTC. Its protein is CASSQGWAGVDEQYF.

This clone appeared a few times. The chain employs TRBV5-1 and TRBJ2-1; 9 bases are a match to TRBD2. The CDR3 runs to 17 residues. Germline V lookup: CDR1 SGHRS, CDR2 YFSETQ. Trimming removed 4 bases from V and 7 bases from J; junction bases left unmatched: 15. CDR3 bases: TGCGCCAGCAGCCCTGGGGTAGCGGGAGTAGTGATGAATGAGCAGTTCTTC. Translated: CASSPGVAGVVMNEQFF.

This clone was recorded a few times. This chain joins TRBV6-2 or TRBV6-3 and TRBJ1-1, with a tentative D call TRBD1 (5 bases). CDR1 MNHEY and CDR2 SVGEGT come from the germline V gene. The CDR3 runs to 15 residues. V lost 4 bases to trimming and J lost 5 bases, with 17 bases between them. CDR3 sequence: CASSSAWDFRTEAFF. The CDR3 DNA follows: TGTGCCAGCAGTTCCGCCTGGGACTTTAGGACTGAAGCTTTCTTT.

In this sample, this clone turned up a few times. This chain connects TRBV5-1 to TRBJ2-7; 7 bases fit TRBD2. The CDR3 loop spans 16 amino acids. J lost 0 bases, V lost 0 bases, and 6 bases had no gene match. Looked up from germline, CDR1 is SGHRS and CDR2 is YFSETQ. The CDR3 is CASSLASSGTSYEQYF. CDR3 nucleotides: TGCGCCAGCAGCTTGGCCTCGAGCGGGACCTCCTACGAGCAGTACTTC. Drawing the rest from reference TRBV5-1 and TRBJ2-7, the complete variable domain is KAGVTQTPRYLIKTRGQQVTLSCSPISGHRSVSWYQQTPGQGLQFLFEYFSETQRNKGNFPGRFSGRQFSNSRSEMNVSTLELGDSALYLCASSLASSGTSYEQYFGPGTRLTVT.

The rearrangement joins TRBV5-4 to TRBJ2-3, with unresolved D. This CDR3 is built from 13 residues. Germline V CDR1 and CDR2: SGHNT, YYREEE (reference sequence). V was pared by 7 bases and J by 5 bases, with 14 bases between. The CDR3 sequence: CASHPVPVDTQYF. Written as DNA, the CDR3 is TGTGCCAGCCATCCAGTGCCCGTAGATACGCAGTATTTT.